This T cell receptor beta chain emerged from a study of blood T cells in healthy people across ages. The study, taken as a whole, reports: TCR beta diversity, measured per million T cells, fell in a roughly linear way with age. Percentage of naive T cells showed a strong correlation with TCR beta diversity.

The authors ran a second PCR of 7 to 11 cycles using a sample-barcoded 5' primer and a J-beta primer mix. A tag from a template-switch adaptor with 12 random nucleotides marked each cDNA molecule. TCRdb re-called the 5' RACE reads with MiXCR, one entry per CDR3 protein. The sample consists of about 730,000 distinct CDR3 sequences, roughly 45% of them appearing once. Total RNA was extracted at no less than 6 micrograms per sample. The CDR3 covers 11 residues. In germline, CDR1 is DFQATT, CDR2 SNEGSKA (reference sequence). Trimming left V 5 bases short and J 2 bases short, with 4 bases between. To note about this clonotype: The antigen remains unidentified.

The chain is built from TRBV20-1 and TRBJ2-1; D not resolved. Sequencing used blood. The origin of this receptor is a woman aged 55-70 years in good health. The CDR3 region is CSAPAYNEQFF. CDR3 nucleotides: TGCAGTGCTCCTGCCTACAATGAGCAGTTCTTC.